Given below is one T cell receptor beta chain in context. Its antigen is currently unknown. The sample contains more than one DNA sequence encoding this CDR3. TCRdb keeps only in-frame clones here, not all; method: immunoSEQ multiplex PCR. The sample has some 54,000 clones; less than 90% are singletons. This entry is derived from a study of OX40 agonist ivuxolimab in advanced cancers. General study findings and limits: Patients with a partial response at 0.1-3.0 mg/kg had among the lowest clonal expansion. CD4+ and CD8+ T cells in blood underwent clonal expansion by week 6 at 0.1 to 3.0 mg/kg.

Germline assignment: CDR1 MNHEY and CDR2 SVGAGI. The CDR3 sequence is 14 residues long. Between the trimmed V and J ends, which lost 2 bases and 0 bases, there was a span of 7 bases. The chain recombines TRBV6-5 with TRBJ1-1; D perhaps matches TRBD1 (5 bases). The source is an adult with an advanced solid tumor such as melanoma, head and neck, liver or kidney cancer. The material sequenced was CD4+ or CD8+ T cells sorted from blood, taken in a trial of the OX40 agonist ivuxolimab. The CDR3 loop is CASSYDRVNTEAFF. The CDR3 coding sequence is TGTGCCAGCAGTTACGACAGAGTGAACACTGAAGCTTTCTTT.